The rows below give T cell receptor beta chains drawn from one sample of a study of CD8 T cells in ankylosing spondylitis. Each CDR3 protein gets one entry after TCRdb re-called the 5' RACE reads with MiXCR. The sample lists fewer than 200,000 distinct CDR3 sequences; approximately 9% were seen once. The specimen sequenced was blood, either unsorted or a sorted T cell fraction (not recorded which). These receptors originate from a female donor with ankylosing spondylitis or in good health (not recorded which). Both conserved end residues are part of each CDR3. A D gene is named only where the DNA matches it firmly. Only some rows state a clone size, as once, few, many or a class for expanded clones.

>few|TRBJ2-5|-|TRBV7-9
CASSPPRSRKDQETQYF
TGTGCCAGCAGCCCCCCTCGGTCACGGAAAGACCAAGAGACCCAGTACTTC
>few|TRBJ2-2|-|TRBV27
CASSLQRHTGELFF
TGTGCCAGCAGTTTACAGCGGCACACCGGGGAGCTGTTTTTT
>-|TRBJ1-2|-|TRBV12-5
CASDIFTNYGYTF
TGTGCTAGTGACATATTCACTAACTATGGCTACACCTTC
>-|TRBJ2-7|TRBD2|TRBV15
CATSRSQAGGSYEQYF
TGTGCCACCAGCAGATCCCAAGCGGGGGGCTCCTACGAGCAGTACTTC
>few|TRBJ2-5|TRBD2|TRBV6-2/TRBV6-3
CASSYMSGRAVETQYF
TGTGCCAGCAGTTACATGAGCGGGAGGGCCGTTGAGACCCAGTACTTC
>few|TRBJ2-7|TRBD2|TRBV20-1
CSAAPLEIAGNWDEQYF
TGCAGTGCTGCCCCCCTCGAAATAGCGGGAAATTGGGACGAGCAGTACTTC
>-|TRBJ2-7|TRBD1|TRBV3-1
CASSPRDRGYEQYF
TGTGCCAGCAGCCCCCGGGACAGGGGCTACGAGCAGTACTTC
>few|TRBJ2-7|TRBD1|TRBV2
CASSEALRGGQTYEQYF
TGTGCCAGCAGTGAAGCGCTTCGTGGGGGACAGACTTACGAGCAGTACTTC
>few|TRBJ1-1|-|TRBV10-3
CAITPDGNTEAFF
TGTGCCATCACCCCGGACGGGAACACTGAAGCTTTCTTT
>-|TRBJ1-1|-|TRBV4-1
CASSLPLSYRNTEAFF
TGCGCCAGCAGCCTCCCCTTATCGTATAGGAACACTGAAGCTTTCTTT
>many|TRBJ1-2|-|TRBV29-1
CSVAGEGYTF
TGCAGCGTTGCAGGGGAGGGCTACACCTTC
>many|TRBJ2-1|TRBD2|TRBV7-7
CASSRLAGGLNEQFF
TGTGCTAGCAGCAGACTAGCGGGAGGGTTGAATGAGCAGTTCTTC
>-|TRBJ1-4|-|TRBV27
CASRPNYATNEKLFF
TGTGCCAGCAGGCCGAATTATGCAACTAATGAAAAACTGTTTTTT
>many|TRBJ2-1|TRBD1|TRBV24-1
CATSDPGQGDNEQFF
TGTGCCACCAGTGATCCCGGACAGGGCGACAATGAGCAGTTCTTC
>-|TRBJ1-1|-|TRBV12-3/TRBV12-4
CASSLHAEAFF
TGTGCCAGCAGTTTACATGCTGAAGCTTTCTTT
>few|TRBJ2-7|-|TRBV11-2
CASSLVDFAYEQYF
TGTGCCAGCAGCTTAGTAGACTTCGCCTACGAGCAGTACTTC
>few|TRBJ1-2|-|TRBV4-3
CASSPGRTSLYGYTF
TGCGCCAGCAGCCCCGGACGGACATCACTCTATGGCTACACCTTC
>many|TRBJ2-2|-|TRBV7-9
CASSRATGKNTGELFF
TGTGCCAGCAGCCGAGCGACAGGAAAGAACACCGGGGAGCTGTTTTTT
>-|TRBJ2-6|TRBD2|TRBV9
CASSGGLAGGRPSGANVLTF
TGTGCCAGCAGCGGGGGACTAGCGGGAGGGCGTCCCTCTGGGGCCAACGTCCTGACTTTC
>-|TRBJ2-7|-|TRBV6-2/TRBV6-3
CASSPERRSPLAYEQYF
TGTGCCAGCAGTCCCGAACGACGTTCCCCCCTTGCCTACGAGCAGTACTTC
>-|TRBJ1-4|TRBD1|TRBV9
CASSVEGTGSTLFF
TGTGCCAGCAGCGTAGAGGGGACAGGGTCGACACTGTTTTTT
>few|TRBJ2-2|TRBD2|TRBV5-6
CASSLEAGGTGELFF
TGTGCCAGCAGCTTGGAAGCGGGAGGCACCGGGGAGCTGTTTTTT
>many|TRBJ2-1|-|TRBV29-1
CSVTPDSYNEQFF
TGCAGCGTTACACCGGACAGCTACAATGAGCAGTTCTTC
>few|TRBJ2-2|TRBD1|TRBV7-9
CASSFSTGSNTGELFF
TGTGCCAGCAGCTTCTCGACAGGGTCGAACACCGGGGAGCTGTTTTTT
>-|TRBJ2-7|-|TRBV7-9
CASGNSHGEQYF
TGTGCCAGCGGTAACAGCCACGGCGAGCAGTACTTC